This T cell receptor (beta chain) was captured in a study of cytomegalovirus exposure and HLA in healthy donors. Study-wide background: Unique TCRs from HLA-typed donors, 80 million to 100 million of them, were held in an early data release. Notes on the study in general: The study put roughly 160 TCR beta chains on its list as cytomegalovirus-associated. In vitro confirmation showed a few CMV-associated chains to be CMV antigen specific.

To note about this clone: Its antigen is still unknown.

Between the trimmed V and J ends, which lost 5 bases and 2 bases, there was a span of 13 bases. The CDR3 extends over 13 amino acids. Germline V lookup: CDR1 GTSNPN, CDR2 SVGIG (reference sequence). With 60 Vbeta and 13 Jbeta primers, the PCR was carried out. The assay was immunoSEQ multiplex PCR, and TCRdb's table has in-frame clones only and misses some. The sample data list under 75,000 clones. The sequence came from a female donor in good health and CMV-seropositive. Input material: PBMCs. This chain links TRBV30 with TRBJ2-7; D might be TRBD2 (5 bases). The CDR3 nucleotides are TGTGCCTGGGAGGGCCCCGGGGCCTACGAGCAGTACTTC. Its translation is CAWEGPGAYEQYF.